This T cell receptor (beta chain) was captured in a study of cytomegalovirus exposure and HLA in healthy donors. Comment on this clone: The antigen remains undetermined.

In the PCR, 60 Vbeta and 13 Jbeta primers were used. Generated by immunoSEQ multiplex PCR, the TCRdb table keeps only in-frame clones and is missing some. The sample records 150,000 to 200,000 clones, around 75% being singletons. Study-level results: A list of about 180 TCR beta chains associated with cytomegalovirus was given. Earlier findings revealed that most TCR beta V segments proved productive either about 90% or about 30% of the time. When presence/absence was analysed, sequencing depth was taken to be roughly uniform across donors.

The CDR3 loop spans 13 amino acids. CDR1 SGHTA and CDR2 FQGNSA come from the germline V gene. Trimming pared 2 bases from V and 2 bases from J, leaving 6 bases between. The receptor comes from a human donor in good health. This chain joins TRBV7-2 and TRBJ1-2; D remains unclear. Sequenced input: PBMCs. In nucleotides, the CDR3 is TGTGCCAGCAGCTTATCCAGGAACTATGGCTACACCTTC. It codes for CASSLSRNYGYTF.